This T cell receptor (beta chain) appears in the sequencing data of a study of blood T cell repertoires in COVID-19. V was cut by 5 bases and J by 8 bases, with 21 bases left in between. Germline lookup yields CDR1 GTSNPN and CDR2 SVGIG (reference sequence). The CDR3 runs to 15 residues. Two consecutive negative NP/OP PCR tests, clearance, or resolved symptoms defined Cohort 3 recovery. Only a few counts were recorded for this clone. Generated by immunoSEQ multiplex PCR, the TCRdb table keeps only in-frame clones and is missing some. This table holds about 200,000 clones, around 85% found once. The sequenced material came from PBMCs or T cells enriched from blood (not recorded which). This rearrangement joins TRBV30 to TRBJ1-4, with D hard to call. This TCR was sampled from a man aged 35 to 55 who had recovered from COVID-19. The CDR3 sequence: CAWRPGGWAGEKLFF. The CDR3 nucleotides are TGTGCCTGGCGCCCTGGAGGGTGGGCTGGGGAAAAACTGTTTTTT. Complete variable domain (other parts from reference TRBV30 and TRBJ1-4): SQTIHQWPATLVQPVGSPLSLECTVEGTSNPNLYWYRQAAGRGLQLLFYSVGIGQISSEVPQNLSASRPQDRQFILSSKKLLLSDSGFYLCAWRPGGWAGEKLFFGSGTQLSVL.